The present TCR beta chain was sequenced within a study of T cell responses to AZD1222 COVID-19 vaccine. Sequencing used immunoSEQ multiplex PCR; TCRdb keeps in-frame clones, though not all of them. The table records fewer than 150,000 clones, approximately 86% of them present only once. The table lists this clone with a count of one. The sequencing used peripheral blood, collected 28 days after the second AZD1222 dose. The receptor was derived from an adult who received the AZD1222 COVID-19 vaccine.

CDR3 loop: CASSLTGCDYGYTF. Here the CDR3 DNA reads TGTGCCAGCAGCCTCACAGGGTGCGACTATGGCTACACCTTC. The chain uses TRBV3-1 (or the pseudogene TRBV3-2) and TRBJ1-2, with a weak D call TRBD1 (6 bases). Trimming took off 4 bases at V and 3 bases at J, with 12 bases between the two ends. The CDR3 consists of 14 residues. Germline V gene sequence: CDR1 LGHDT, CDR2 YNNKEL (reference sequence).